A selection of T cell receptor beta chains follows, all from one sample in a study of blood T cells in healthy people across ages. TCRdb redid the calling of the 5' RACE reads with MiXCR, one entry per CDR3 protein. The profile shows around 1,600,000 distinct CDR3 sequences, around 40% of them singletons. The sequenced material came from blood. The receptors were gathered from a woman younger than 30 in good health. The CDR3 runs from the conserved cysteine through the conserved F or W. The D gene is left open where the match is weak. For some rows the clone size is stated as once, few or many, or as a class when expanded; others skip it.

J	D	size	V	CDR3	DNA
TRBJ2-7	NA	NA	TRBV6-5	CASTPTGGGLEQYF	TGTGCCAGCACACCCACAGGGGGAGGGCTCGAGCAGTACTTC
TRBJ2-3	NA	NA	TRBV7-2	CASSGTRFSTRDTQYF	TGTGCCAGCAGCGGGACACGTTTTTCCACCCGAGATACGCAGTATTTT
TRBJ2-7	NA	few	TRBV29-1	CSVLSFSSSYEQYF	TGCAGCGTGCTTAGCTTCTCGAGCTCCTACGAGCAGTACTTC
TRBJ1-3	NA	NA	TRBV7-2	CASSLYRVPSGNTIYF	TGTGCCAGCAGCTTATACAGGGTTCCCTCTGGAAACACCATATATTTT
TRBJ1-5	NA	few	TRBV7-2	CASSSPGYSNQPQHF	TGTGCCAGCAGCTCGCCCGGTTATAGCAATCAGCCCCAGCATTTT
TRBJ1-1	NA	few	TRBV4-3	CASSQDINTEAFF	TGCGCCAGCAGCCAAGATATAAACACTGAAGCTTTCTTT
TRBJ2-7	NA	NA	TRBV18	CASSTGANRLNEQYF	TGTGCCAGCTCAACCGGGGCCAATCGTCTTAACGAGCAGTACTTC
TRBJ2-7	TRBD1	NA	TRBV27	CASSPAFGQVSEQYF	TGTGCCAGCAGTCCCGCTTTCGGACAGGTTTCCGAGCAGTACTTC
TRBJ2-3	TRBD2	few	TRBV20-1	CSASSAGGSTDTQYF	TGCAGTGCTAGCTCAGCGGGGGGGAGCACAGATACGCAGTATTTT
TRBJ2-2	NA	NA	TRBV27	CASSLSGGEYAGELFF	TGTGCCAGCAGTTTATCGGGGGGAGAGTATGCCGGGGAGCTGTTTTTT
TRBJ2-5	NA	many	TRBV4-3	CASSQEGGTQYF	TGCGCCAGCAGCCAAGAAGGAGGGACCCAGTACTTC
TRBJ1-1	NA	NA	TRBV12-3/TRBV12-4	CASSLGSGRAGEAFF	TGTGCCAGCAGTTTAGGGTCTGGCAGGGCTGGTGAAGCTTTCTTT
TRBJ1-1	NA	once	TRBV28	CASTVGGFAEAFF	TGTGCCAGCACCGTGGGGGGGTTTGCTGAAGCTTTCTTT
TRBJ2-1	NA	few	TRBV30	CAWTLDGSSYNEQFF	TGTGCCTGGACCCTGGACGGGAGCTCCTACAATGAGCAGTTCTTC
TRBJ2-2	TRBD1	NA	TRBV12-3/TRBV12-4	CASRPGQGAGELFF	TGTGCCAGCAGACCGGGACAGGGGGCCGGGGAGCTGTTTTTT
TRBJ2-5	TRBD1	NA	TRBV10-3	CAISQGVGQETQYF	TGTGCCATCAGCCAGGGGGTGGGACAAGAGACCCAGTACTTC
TRBJ2-7	NA	NA	TRBV20-1	CSARDWVSHNGQYF	TGCAGTGCTAGAGATTGGGTTTCCCACAATGGGCAGTACTTC
TRBJ2-3	NA	NA	TRBV5-1	CASTPGQSTDTQYF	TGCGCCAGCACCCCGGGGCAGAGCACAGATACGCAGTATTTT
TRBJ2-3	NA	few	TRBV5-1	CASSLRTHSLSDTQYF	TGCGCCAGCAGCTTGAGGACGCACAGTTTGTCAGATACGCAGTATTTT
TRBJ2-3	NA	NA	TRBV7-2	CASSLPVFGLARPTDTQYF	TGTGCCAGCAGCTTACCCGTCTTCGGGCTAGCCCGTCCCACAGATACGCAGTATTTT
TRBJ2-3	NA	NA	TRBV5-1	CASSLDSLPDTQYF	TGCGCCAGCAGCTTGGACAGCCTCCCAGATACGCAGTATTTT
TRBJ2-7	NA	NA	TRBV28	CASSRTVLYEQYF	TGTGCCAGCAGCAGGACGGTTCTCTACGAGCAGTACTTC